These T cell receptor beta chains were read from a single sample in a study of T cell responses to AZD1222 COVID-19 vaccine. The method was immunoSEQ multiplex PCR; TCRdb's version includes in-frame clones alone and lacks a portion of them. The data contain almost 80,000 clones, 75% to 90% of them singletons. Sequenced material: peripheral blood, taken on day 0 of AZD1222 vaccination. Receptors were obtained from an adult in good health. Both conserved end residues are part of each CDR3. The D gene is left open where the match is weak. Only part of the rows carry a size: once, few, many, or a class if the clone is expanded.

D gene	V gene	J gene	clone size	CDR3 DNA	CDR3 protein
NA	TRBV24-1	TRBJ1-5	NA	TGTGCCACCAGTGATTTGAAGCATAACCAGCCCCAGCATTTT	CATSDLKHNQPQHF
TRBD1	TRBV6-5	TRBJ1-1	NA	TGTGCCAGCAGCTACGGACAGGGGAGAACTGAAGCTTTCTTT	CASSYGQGRTEAFF
TRBD2	TRBV5-6	TRBJ2-7	NA	TGTGCCAGCAGCCCTCGTCCTAGCGGGTTTACCTACGAGCAGTACTTC	CASSPRPSGFTYEQYF
NA	TRBV18	TRBJ1-4	NA	TGTGCCAGCTCCCAAACCTCGGGACACATTAATGAAAAACTGTTTTTT	CASSQTSGHINEKLFF
NA	TRBV7-6	TRBJ2-6	NA	TGTGCCAGCAGCTTAAGTAGGTCGGATGGGGCCAACGTCCTGACTTTC	CASSLSRSDGANVLTF
TRBD2	TRBV28	TRBJ2-7	NA	TGTGCCAGCAGTTCTCCGGCGGGAGGGTCCTACGAGCAGTACTTC	CASSSPAGGSYEQYF
TRBD1	TRBV28	TRBJ1-1	NA	TGTGCCAGCAGCCAGGGACAGCCTTACCCTTTCTTT	CASSQGQPYPFF
NA	TRBV4-3	TRBJ1-2	NA	TGCGCCAGCAGCCAAGATTTGGCAGTTGGGAGCGGCTACACCTTC	CASSQDLAVGSGYTF
NA	TRBV9	TRBJ2-7	NA	TGTGCCAGCGCCCCTCCCGAGCTAGCTCAAAGGGACGAGCAGTACTTC	CASAPPELAQRDEQYF
TRBD2	TRBV11-3	TRBJ2-5	NA	TGTGCCAGCAGCCCCGGGACTAGCGGAATATCAGAGACCCAGTACTTC	CASSPGTSGISETQYF
NA	TRBV7-9	TRBJ2-2	few	TGTGCCAGCAGCTCAGTGAACACCGGGGAGCTGTTTTTT	CASSSVNTGELFF
TRBD1	TRBV7-9	TRBJ1-2	once	TGTGCCAGCAGCTTAACAGGGGGCGACTCCTATGGCTACACCTTC	CASSLTGGDSYGYTF
TRBD2	TRBV7-9	TRBJ2-5	NA	TGTGCCAGCAGCCCTTCGGGGGGAGAGACCCAGTACTTC	CASSPSGGETQYF
NA	TRBV30	TRBJ1-1	NA	TGTGCCTGGAGCGGAGCTGGGGGGGTTCGATTCGCTGAAGCTTTCTTT	CAWSGAGGVRFAEAFF
NA	TRBV28	TRBJ1-4	NA	TGTGCCAGCAGTCCCCGGTTGGTTGTGGGTGAAAAACTGTTTTTT	CASSPRLVVGEKLFF
TRBD1	TRBV7-3	TRBJ1-6	NA	TGTGCCAGCAGCTTACCCCACAGGGGGCAGGTGGCTTCACCCCTCCACTTT	CASSLPHRGQVASPLHF
TRBD2	TRBV3-1/TRBV3-2	TRBJ2-3	NA	TGTGCCAGCAGCCAGTGGCTAGCGGGAGCAGATACGCAGTATTTT	CASSQWLAGADTQYF
NA	TRBV5-1	TRBJ1-5	NA	TGCGCCAGCAGCTTGGAGGGGATAGGGCAGCCCCAGCATTTT	CASSLEGIGQPQHF
NA	TRBV2	TRBJ1-2	NA	TGTGCCAGCAGTGAAGAGGGCTTAGGATATGGCTACACCTTC	CASSEEGLGYGYTF
NA	TRBV9	TRBJ2-7	NA	TGTGCCAGCGGCCCTGCTGGAGGGATCAACGAGCAGTACTTC	CASGPAGGINEQYF
NA	TRBV15	TRBJ1-1	NA	TGTGCCACCAGCAGAGATCTGATTAACACTGAAGCTTTCTTT	CATSRDLINTEAFF
TRBD2	TRBV6-6	TRBJ2-7	NA	TGTGCCAGCAGCTCCGGGGAGGGCCTGTACGAGCAGTACTTC	CASSSGEGLYEQYF
TRBD1	TRBV18	TRBJ2-7	NA	TGTGCCAGCTCACCCTTGCCGGGGACAGGAACCCTCGCCTACGAGCAGTACTTC	CASSPLPGTGTLAYEQYF
NA	TRBV30	TRBJ2-2	NA	TGTGCCTGGAGTGCCGGACGACGAGGCGGGGAGCTGTTTTTT	CAWSAGRRGGELFF
NA	TRBV11-3	TRBJ2-7	NA	TGTGCCAGCAGCTTAGGAGTTTCCTACGAGCAGTACTTC	CASSLGVSYEQYF
TRBD2	TRBV12-5	TRBJ2-7	NA	TGTGCTAGTGGGGTTAGCGGGAGGGCCGACGAGCAGTACTTC	CASGVSGRADEQYF
NA	TRBV6-6	TRBJ2-7	NA	TGTGCCAGCAGTTACTCGAGGGGCAGGAATTACGAGCAGTACTTC	CASSYSRGRNYEQYF
NA	TRBV9	TRBJ2-2	NA	TGTGCCAGCAGCTACGGGCACGGTATTAACACCGGGGAGCTGTTTTTT	CASSYGHGINTGELFF
NA	TRBV30	TRBJ1-2	NA	TGTGCCTGGAGTGCGCAGGGGAACTATGGCTACACCTTC	CAWSAQGNYGYTF
NA	TRBV10-3	TRBJ2-1	NA	TGTGCCATCAGCCTACGCGATGAGCAGTTCTTC	CAISLRDEQFF
TRBD2	TRBV10-2	TRBJ2-7	once	TGCGCCAGCGTCGGGCTAGCGGGAGATTACGAGCAGTACTTC	CASVGLAGDYEQYF
TRBD2	TRBV7-2	TRBJ2-7	NA	TGTGCCAGCAGCCCTGGGGCTAGCGGGAACTACGAGCAGTACTTC	CASSPGASGNYEQYF
NA	TRBV9	TRBJ2-1	NA	TGTGCCAGCAGCGTAGCTGGGGGCTATGAGCAGTTCTTC	CASSVAGGYEQFF
NA	TRBV5-6	TRBJ1-2	few	TGTGCCAGCACCAAAAGGAGACAGACCTATGGCTACACCTTC	CASTKRRQTYGYTF
TRBD1	TRBV30	TRBJ1-6	NA	TGTGCCTGGAGTAGGGCAGGGGGTAATTCACCCCTCCACTTT	CAWSRAGGNSPLHF
NA	TRBV9	TRBJ2-3	NA	TGTGCCAGCAGCGTAGTACAAAGCACAGATACGCAGTATTTT	CASSVVQSTDTQYF
NA	TRBV28	TRBJ2-4	NA	TGTGCCAGCAGTTTTGGGCGGGTCGGGAAAGTGGAGCCAAACATTCAGTACTTC	CASSFGRVGKVEPNIQYF
TRBD2	TRBV7-2	TRBJ2-5	NA	TGTGCCAGCAGCCCCTACGCCACCCCTAGCGGGAAAGAGACCCAGTACTTC	CASSPYATPSGKETQYF
TRBD1	TRBV29-1	TRBJ2-1	few	TGCAGCGTACAGGGGGGACGATTCAATGAGCAGTTCTTC	CSVQGGRFNEQFF
TRBD1	TRBV9	TRBJ1-3	NA	TGTGCCAGCAGCTTCACAGGGGGCGGAAACACCATATATTTT	CASSFTGGGNTIYF
NA	TRBV19	TRBJ1-2	NA	TGTGCCAGTCACAGTTCTGCAGTGGACGGCTACACCTTC	CASHSSAVDGYTF
TRBD2	TRBV19	TRBJ2-2	NA	TGTGCCAGTACCGGGACTAGCCGACACACCGGGGAGCTGTTTTTT	CASTGTSRHTGELFF